The clone carrying this TCR beta chain was detected many times. As yet, its antigen is unknown. The CDR3 has 15 amino acids. Between the trimmed V and J ends, which lost 10 bases and 0 bases, there was a span of 18 bases. The germline gives CDR1 SNHLY, CDR2 FYNNEI. The entry originates in a study of T cells after yellow fever vaccination. 5'RACE template switching added a universal primer site and UMIs to TCR cDNA. TCRdb re-analysed the 5' RACE reads in MiXCR, keeping a single row per CDR3 protein. The sample lists just over 300,000 distinct CDR3 sequences, approximately 3.8% occurring once. Points from the study as a whole: Booster sampling recovered most clones from primary vaccination (around 96% CD4, approximately 90% CD8). Weaker overall, the secondary response nonetheless peaked faster (day 5 versus 15).

This clonotype was obtained from a man younger than 35 who received the YFV17D yellow fever vaccine. Material: PBMCs, obtained on the day of the yellow fever booster vaccination. This chain links TRBV2 with TRBJ1-2; TRBD1 might be the D (5 bases). The CDR3 sequence is CANDLSGHANYGYTF. The CDR3 coding sequence is TGTGCCAACGACCTGTCGGGGCATGCTAACTATGGCTACACCTTC. The whole variable domain, remainder taken from reference TRBV2 and TRBJ1-2, is EPEVTQTPSHQVTQMGQEVILRCVPISNHLYFYWYRQILGQKVEFLVSFYNNEISEKSEIFDDQFSVERPDGSNFTLKIRSTKLEDSAMYFCANDLSGHANYGYTFGSGTRLTVV.